This TCR beta chain was documented in a study of T cell repertoires in cytomegalovirus infection. Germline V gene lookup returns CDR1 SGHRS and CDR2 YFSETQ. CDR3 length equals 16 residues. Losses at the gene ends were 7 bases for V and 7 bases for J; bases not matched to a gene: 16. Each CDR3 protein gets one entry after TCRdb re-called the reads with MiXCR. The sample yields a few hundred thousand distinct CDR3 sequences, approximately 35% seen once. Concerning this clonotype: Antigen unknown.

Study-level findings and limits: Summed frequency of public TCR beta families distinguished CMV carriers with the relevant HLA.

This clonotype was obtained from a human donor in good health (CMV status not recorded). Some clones in this sample may be carry-over from other donors' samples. V and J are TRBV5-1 and TRBJ2-1; 8 bases fit TRBD1. The material was cultured PBMCs, obtained from culture after CMV antigen stimulation. The CDR3 sequence: CASDPQGAGSQNEQFF. The CDR3 nucleotides are TGCGCCAGCGACCCCCAGGGGGCGGGGTCTCAAAATGAGCAGTTCTTC.